These 18 T cell receptor beta chains were sequenced from one sample in a study of shared T cell receptors in the human thymus (dated by TCRdb to the early 2020s). Libraries were prepared through the immunoSEQ multiplex PCR assay. Drawn from immuneACCESS, this table holds only the in-frame rearrangements with V and J called that TCRdb kept. Clones are partly lost; checked studies trace under half to an unresolved V gene and leave the rest unexplained. The sample data list 550,000 to 800,000 clones, and 80% to 90% of these were observed just once. Over 0.008% of the sample is in the top ten clones. This sample was shared with a second study, whose subject was human thymus T cells.

Material for sequencing was thymocytes. The receptor source for this set is a girl less than two years old with a congenital heart defect. Donor details come from another sample of the same person, matched by shared clones.

V is TRBV5-1 and J is TRBJ1-1, with D perhaps matching TRBD1 (5 bases). Germline-derived CDR1 and CDR2 are SGHRS and YFSETQ. There are 15 residues in the CDR3. Trimming pared 4 bases from V and 4 bases from J, leaving 17 bases between. CDR3 protein: CASSPTEPGITEAFF. CDR3 bases: TGCGCCAGCAGCCCGACGGAGCCAGGGATCACTGAAGCTTTCTTT.

The V call is TRBV7-3, the J call TRBJ1-2; 7 bases agree with TRBD1. V was pared by 5 bases and J by 6 bases, with 6 bases of the junction left unmatched. The germline gives CDR1 SGHTA, CDR2 FQGTGA. The CDR3 is made up of 13 amino acids. The CDR3: CASSPDRAHGYTF. CDR3 DNA sequence: TGTGCCAGCAGCCCCGACAGGGCCCATGGCTACACCTTC.

The V call is TRBV18, the J call TRBJ1-6, with 9 positions matching TRBD1. This CDR3 spans 17 amino acids. The junction had 18 bases not matched to a gene; V was cut back by 4 bases and J by 14 bases. Germline V gene lookup returns CDR1 KGHSH and CDR2 LQKENI. CDR3 bases: TGTGCCAGCTCACTGATCATACCGGGACAGGGAAGATTCACCCTCCACTTT. This encodes CASSLIIPGQGRFTLHF.

The J gene is TRBJ1-2, the V gene TRBV28; TRBD1 is a possible D gene (6 bases). V lost 5 bases and J 3 bases, leaving 13 bases between the germline ends. The CDR3 runs to 14 residues. Germline V gene lookup returns CDR1 MDHEN and CDR2 SYDVKM. CDR3 coding DNA: TGTGCCAGCAGTGCTTTATCAGGGGACTATGGCTACACCTTC. It specifies CASSALSGDYGYTF.

V and J are TRBV7-6 and TRBJ2-7; 8 nucleotides agree with TRBD1. This CDR3 has 14 residues. With V trimmed by 1 base and J by 3 bases, 2 bases remained unmatched. The germline CDR1 and CDR2 sequences are SGHVS and FNYEAQ. The CDR3 sequence: CASSLGGQGYEQYF. In DNA form, the CDR3 reads TGTGCCAGCAGCTTAGGCGGACAGGGCTACGAGCAGTACTTC.

The chain uses TRBV10-3 and TRBJ1-2, with D possibly TRBD1 on 6 matching bases. Trimming removed 4 bases at V and 7 bases at J, with 16 bases between. This CDR3 has 14 amino acids. Germline CDR1 ENHRY, CDR2 SYGVKD. The CDR3 here is CAISGSQGYFGYTF. The CDR3 bases are TGTGCCATCAGTGGGAGTCAGGGGTATTTTGGCTACACCTTC.

The chain has TRBV10-3 and TRBJ1-2; 8 nucleotides agree with TRBD1. The CDR3 sequence is 18 residues long. Germline V CDR1 and CDR2: ENHRY, SYGVKD. V lost 3 bases and J lost 7; bases outside the gene matches: 19. In nucleotides, the CDR3 is TGTGCCATCAGTGATCTTTCGCTGCCAGGGGGCTTGGGTGGTGGCTACACCTTC. This translates into CAISDLSLPGGLGGGYTF.

The gene calls are TRBV28 and TRBJ2-2; 8 nucleotides agree with TRBD2. Germline V gene data show CDR1 as MDHEN and CDR2 as SYDVKM. V gave up 7 bases and J gave up 2 bases; unmatched junction bases: 12. CDR3 length: 17 amino acids. The CDR3 DNA reads as TGTGCCAGCACCTTCGATAGCGGGGCTTTCAACACCGGGGAGCTGTTTTTT. Its protein product is CASTFDSGAFNTGELFF. Full variable domain (rest looked up from reference TRBV28 and TRBJ2-2): DVKVTQSSRYLVKRTGEKVFLECVQDMDHENMFWYRQDPGLGLRLIYFSYDVKMKEKGDIPEGYSVSREKKERFSLILESASTNQTSMYLCASTFDSGAFNTGELFFGEGSRLTVL.

The CDR3 bases are TGTGCCACCACCACATGCGGGACGGACTTGAACACCGGGGAGCTGTTTTTT. Translated, it gives CATTTCGTDLNTGELFF. The chain joins TRBV15 to TRBJ2-2, with D possibly being TRBD2 (6 bases). Germline V gene sequence: CDR1 LNHNV, CDR2 YYDKDF (reference sequence). This CDR3 contains 17 residues. Trimming left V 7 bases short and J 1 base short, with 19 bases between.

The rearrangement uses TRBV7-8 and TRBJ2-7; maybe TRBD1 (5 bases). Trimming stripped 5 bases from V and 7 bases from J, with 30 bases between. Germline V gene data show CDR1 as SGHVS and CDR2 as FQNEAQ. This CDR3 comprises 18 residues. CDR3 in amino acids: CASSHNLVETVGSLEQYF. CDR3 DNA: TGTGCCAGCAGCCACAACCTGGTTGAGACAGTGGGTAGTTTAGAGCAGTACTTC.

As for this clone: One end of the junction fails to match germline, which may point to a read error. The V call is TRBV7-2, the J call TRBJ1-2; TRBD1 might be the D (6 bases). CDR1 and CDR2 (germline): SGHTA, FQGNSA. The CDR3 loop spans 11 amino acids. CDR3 region: CASSLGREGDF. In nucleotides, the CDR3 is TGTGCCAGCAGCTTAGGGAGGGAGGGGGACTTC.

The gene calls are TRBV5-1 and TRBJ1-1, with 9 bases that match TRBD1. This CDR3 region has 20 residues. With 4 bases clipped from V and 0 bases from J, the junction kept 19 bases outside the gene matches. Germline V gene data show CDR1 as SGHRS and CDR2 as YFSETQ. Written as DNA, the CDR3 is TGCGCCAGCAGCACCAGGACAGGGGCCGCAAAGAGGGTTATGAACACTGAAGCTTTCTTT. Translating gives CASSTRTGAAKRVMNTEAFF.

This chain uses TRBV9 with TRBJ1-3; 7 nucleotides match TRBD1. The trim removed 3 bases at V and 0 bases at J, leaving 6 bases unmatched. Germline V gene data show CDR1 as SGDLS and CDR2 as YYNGEE. This CDR3 has 16 residues. The CDR3 bases are TGTGCCAGCAGCGGCTTTGGGACAGCCTCTGGAAACACCATATATTTT. As protein: CASSGFGTASGNTIYF. Looking up the rest from reference TRBV9 and TRBJ1-3 gives the full variable domain: DSGVTQTPKHLITATGQRVTLRCSPRSGDLSVYWYQQSLDQGLQFLIQYYNGEERAKGNILERFSAQQFPDLHSELNLSSLELGDSALYFCASSGFGTASGNTIYFGEGSWLTVV.

The chain employs TRBV9 and TRBJ2-7; 8 bases line up with TRBD1. Trimming cost V 4 bases and J 5 bases; bases outside gene matches: 11. The CDR3 sequence is 15 residues long. The germline V gene has CDR1 SGDLS and CDR2 YYNGEE. In nucleotides, the CDR3 is TGTGCCAGCAGCATCCGACAGGGGCCCCTCAACGAGCAGTACTTC. It translates to CASSIRQGPLNEQYF.

The rearrangement links TRBV4-1 to TRBJ1-5; 7 bases are a match to TRBD1. The CDR3 loop spans 19 amino acids. The J segment lost 9 bases and the V segment lost 2 bases, leaving 22 bases of the junction unmatched. Germline lookup yields CDR1 MGHRA and CDR2 YSYEKL. CDR3 DNA: TGCGCCAGCAGCCAACACATAGCACCCTTGACAGGGCCCCCAGGGCCCCAGCATTTT. Its protein is CASSQHIAPLTGPPGPQHF.

The rearrangement links TRBV5-6 to TRBJ2-2; 10 bases are a match to TRBD2. The CDR3 length is 15 residues. V dropped 5 bases and J dropped 7; count of bases not matched to a gene: 8. CDR1 SGHDT and CDR2 YYEEEE come from the germline V gene. DNA of the CDR3: TGTGCCAGCAGTAAAGCGGGGGGGCAGATCGGGGAGCTGTTTTTT. Its translation is CASSKAGGQIGELFF.

A single count supports this clone. The rearrangement uses TRBV27 and TRBJ1-2; 8 nucleotides match TRBD1. Germline V gene data show CDR1 as MNHEY and CDR2 as SMNVEV (reference sequence). CDR3 length: 18 residues. The V gene end was trimmed by 0 bases and the J gene end by 7 bases; junction bases not matched to a gene: 16. In DNA form, the CDR3 reads TGTGCCAGCAGTTTATCGGTAACACCCGGACAGGGCTATGGTGGCTACACCTTC. This sequence encodes CASSLSVTPGQGYGGYTF.

This clone has only one observation. V is TRBV7-6 and J is TRBJ2-7; maybe TRBD2 (7 bases). The CDR3 totals 15 residues. Looked up from germline, CDR1 is SGHVS and CDR2 is FNYEAQ. V was clipped by 5 bases and J by 6 bases, with 20 bases between them. The CDR3 DNA sequence: TGTGCCAGCAGCGGGGGGGGGCCTCTGGATGGCGAGCAGTACTTC. Translating it yields CASSGGGPLDGEQYF.